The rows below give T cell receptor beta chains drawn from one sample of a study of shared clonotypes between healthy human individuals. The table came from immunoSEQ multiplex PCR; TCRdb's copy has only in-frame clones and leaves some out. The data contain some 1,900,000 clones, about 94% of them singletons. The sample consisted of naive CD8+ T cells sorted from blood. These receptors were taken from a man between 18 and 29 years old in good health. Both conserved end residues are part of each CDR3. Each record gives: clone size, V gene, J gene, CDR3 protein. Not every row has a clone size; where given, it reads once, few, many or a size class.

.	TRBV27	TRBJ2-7	CASKAGGQEQYF
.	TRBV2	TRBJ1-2	CASPTRSYGYTF
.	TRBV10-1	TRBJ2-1	CASSDPSDEQFF
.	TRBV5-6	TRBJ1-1	CASSGGSSAFF
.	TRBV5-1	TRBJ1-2	CASSLAGQGARGYTF
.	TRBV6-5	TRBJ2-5	CASTGDRRETQYF
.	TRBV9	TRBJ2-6	CASSVGSSGANVLTF
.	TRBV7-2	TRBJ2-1	CASSLRGTSGNEQFF
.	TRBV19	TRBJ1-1	CASSIGPNEAFF
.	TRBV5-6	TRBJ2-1	CASSLLGLAGGNEQFF
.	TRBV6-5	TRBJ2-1	CASRGWTELHNEQFF
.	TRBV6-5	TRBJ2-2	CASSYSSGSTGELFF
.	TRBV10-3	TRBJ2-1	CAIGPGSSYNEQFF
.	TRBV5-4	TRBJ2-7	CASSWGLAGAYEQYF
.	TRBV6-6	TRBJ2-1	CASRALSSYNEQFF
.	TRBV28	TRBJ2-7	CASSSLFNYEQYF
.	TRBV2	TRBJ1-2	CASTAGRNYGYTF
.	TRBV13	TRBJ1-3	CASSLGDRGGNTIYF
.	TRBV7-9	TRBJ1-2	CASRYTGTGDYGYTF
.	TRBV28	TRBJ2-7	CASSLVGVSGRGLYEQYF
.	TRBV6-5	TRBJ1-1	CASGEGTTAEAFF
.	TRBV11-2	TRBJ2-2	CASSPGAGGGVTGELFF
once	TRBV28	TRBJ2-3	CASSVGLAESTDTQYF
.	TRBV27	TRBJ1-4	CASRPGLGYEKLFF
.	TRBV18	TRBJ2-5	CASSLRQFQETQYF
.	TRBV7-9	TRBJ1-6	CASSLVGESGSPLHF
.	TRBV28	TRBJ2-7	CASSRTGDSYEQYF
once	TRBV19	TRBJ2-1	CASSIAGTYNEQFF
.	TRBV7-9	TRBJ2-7	CASRSGGYYEQYF
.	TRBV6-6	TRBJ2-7	CASSSLEGGEQYF
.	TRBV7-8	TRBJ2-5	CASSLLLVSETQYF
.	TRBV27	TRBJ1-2	CASSLTGGEGYTF
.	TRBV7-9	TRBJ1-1	CASSLGPGVWGTEAFF
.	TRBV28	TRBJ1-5	CASRRQGLANQPQHF
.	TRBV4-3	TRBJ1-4	CASSQDREGADNEKLFF
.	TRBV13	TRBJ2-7	CASSWTSGPYEQYF
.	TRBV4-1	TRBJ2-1	CASSQVGAGVWFF
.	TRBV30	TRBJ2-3	CAWSYQLLQYF
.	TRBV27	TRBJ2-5	CASSLLGAQETQYF
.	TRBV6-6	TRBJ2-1	CASSYGAELYNEQFF
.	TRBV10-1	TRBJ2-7	CASSEGGGQGYEQYF
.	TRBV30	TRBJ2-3	CAWRQGQGTVDTQYF
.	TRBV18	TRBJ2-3	CASSPSRERTDTQYF
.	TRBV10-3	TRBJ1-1	CASFLEGPNTEAFF
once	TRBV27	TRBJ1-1	CASSFEGNTEAFF
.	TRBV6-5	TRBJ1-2	CASSYGGGDGYTF
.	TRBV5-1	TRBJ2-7	CASSGRDTYEQYF
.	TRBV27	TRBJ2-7	CASSPLPGSSYEQYF
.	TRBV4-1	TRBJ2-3	CASSQDPRTDTQYF
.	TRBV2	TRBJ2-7	CASSHPSGGSYEQYF
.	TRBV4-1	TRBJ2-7	CASSQDSGGFYEQYF
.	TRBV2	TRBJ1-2	CASNTGTGYTF
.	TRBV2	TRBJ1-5	CASSVQLPNQPQHF
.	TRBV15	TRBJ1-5	CATSRTGGSSQPQHF
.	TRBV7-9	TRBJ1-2	CASSSSTGEGNYGYTF
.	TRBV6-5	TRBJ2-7	CASSYSQGNGEQYF
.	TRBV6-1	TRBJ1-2	CASRGTPFSEYGYTF